This T cell receptor (beta chain) originates from a study of blood T cells in healthy people across ages (dated by TCRdb to the mid-2010s). For context, the study as a whole: In model experiments, template switching captured about one uniquely barcoded TCR beta cDNA molecule for every two T cells. The donors were split into four age groups: young (average 16 years), middle-aged (roughly 42), aged (roughly 68) and long-lived (approximately 80). Two additional independent replicas of 1 million unique cDNA reads from the same blood draw were analyzed for two donors (one aged 18 to 30 and one aged 80 or older). Age-related changes in TCR beta repertoire diversity were measured in the study by deep sequencing normalized with unique cDNA molecular identifiers. Results and caveats for the whole study, not just this receptor: Observed TCR beta diversity per million T cells fell roughly linearly with age, and a significant reduction was already apparent by age roughly 41. Compared with the aged group, more naive CD4+ T cells, fewer expanded clones and increased TCR diversity were shown by the long-lived group, suggesting age selection. Estimates of total diversity based on one million sequenced T cells were considered lower bounds and underestimates. Because profiling used bulk unsorted PBMCs, naive and antigen-experienced compartments could not be compared conclusively. The CMV infection status of donors was not known, potentially confounding age-related changes in expanded clonotypes. There was a strong correlation between observed TCR beta diversity and the percentage of naive T cells measured by flow cytometry.

Preparation of the library involved 5' RACE. Sequenced using an Illumina HiSeq 2500. The second PCR ran for about 6 to 11 cycles and used a J-beta primer mix along with a sample-barcoded 5' primer. A unique molecular identifier was introduced onto each TCR beta cDNA molecule by a template-switch 5' adaptor carrying 12 random nucleotides. At least 2.5 million CDR3-containing paired-end reads were obtained from each sample. First-strand cDNA synthesis was performed from all RNA using the Mint cDNA synthesis kit, with priming by a TRBC-specific oligonucleotide. Following uracil-DNA glycosylase treatment, all cDNA underwent a first 18-cycle PCR with the universal primers M1SS and BC2_uni_R. The paper's data handling went like this. Normalization of each sample was performed by random selection of 1 million high-quality reads, each carrying a distinct molecular identifier. Reads with shared molecular identifiers were discarded instead of being binned into consensus sequences. MiTCR, set to a Q25 quality threshold and the strictest error-elimination algorithm, was used for CDR3 identification, clonotype clustering and error correction. A nonparametric unseen species model with Euler transformation was used to estimate lower-bound total TCR beta diversity. Clones were called with MiXCR by TCRdb after fastp trimmed the public reads at Q25, and only in-frame beta chains were retained. Entries are consolidated by CDR3 protein sequence, retaining the most common genes and DNA. The V and J calls follow TCRdb's processing rather than the paper's. This sample comprises about 540,000 distinct CDR3 sequences, approximately 25% of them detected only once. The ten top clones hold around 10% of the sample.

This clonotype came up once. This receptor's antigen is unknown. No base quality values were provided; no much bigger clone lies one nucleotide off. V loses 3 bases of germline sequence and J loses 3 bases, and the interval between the two ends is 12 bases. The CDR3 runs 13 amino acids, cysteine and phenylalanine included. The only DNA kept is the CDR3, 39 bases in frame from the first base. CDR1 and CDR2 are drawn from the germline V gene (reference sequence): DFQATT, SNEGSKA. Donors were roughly 40 systemically healthy Caucasian individuals from Russia aged roughly 6 to 90 years. Roughly 10 milliliters of peripheral blood were collected from each donor into EDTA-treated Vacutainer tubes. Ficoll-Paque density-gradient centrifugation was used to isolate PBMCs, with at least 7 million per sample. Trizol reagent was used to extract total RNA from PBMCs, with at least 5.5 micrograms per sample. For every donor, flow cytometry on a PBMC aliquot measured the percentage of naive CD45RAhigh/CD27high T cells.

These data were also reused for a study on T cells of mothers and their children. The second paper states: The donors were nine systemically healthy Caucasian individuals, made up of three mothers and their six children. cDNA synthesis consumed the entire amount of extracted RNA, loaded at 1.5 ug RNA in each 15 ul reaction. In the second PCR, the M1S primer introduced both the sample barcodes and 2-4 random nucleotides. More than 8.5 million TCR beta CDR3 reads were obtained from each mother, and about 3 million reads were obtained from each child. Thymic selection similarly shapes TCR recombination output in related and unrelated pairs, with minor effect from inherited differences. Normalized repertoire overlap was always found to be slightly, but never significantly, higher in related mother-child pairs than in unrelated mother-child pairs. No persistent microchimeric T cell clones were found, with a detection sensitivity of 85 to 100 clones per million clonotypes. Deep NGS was used in the study to compare the TCR beta repertoires of mothers and children and to look for features that separate related mother-child pairs from unrelated individuals. On average, the children were approximately 11 +/- 4 years old, while the mothers were roughly 40 +/- 4 years old. After adapter ligation with NEBNext reagents, the libraries were sequenced on Illumina HiSeq 2000 with 100+100 nt paired-end reads. To avoid cross-contamination, the mother libraries and the child libraries were prepared a month apart and sequenced in separate runs. For each donor, between about 450,000 and 2,300,000 distinct TCR beta clonotypes were identified. Naive TCR beta clonotypes were estimated from low-frequency clonotypes matched to each donor's FACS-determined naive share, without sorting.

The material sequenced was blood. The receptor chain draws on TRBV20-1 and TRBJ2-7, with no confident D gene call. The sequence came from a boy younger than 18 in good health. The CDR3 region reads CSARANRDYEQYF. The nucleotides read TGCAGTGCTAGGGCTAATAGGGACTACGAGCAGTACTTC.